Presented here are 8 T cell receptor beta chains from one specimen sequenced in a study of shared clonotypes between healthy human individuals. Produced via immunoSEQ multiplex PCR; TCRdb's table is partial and in-frame only. The sample includes 2,500,000 or so clones, over 85% of them seen just once. What was sequenced was naive CD4+ T cells sorted from blood. Subset denoted: CD45RA+ positively selected. These receptors were collected from a man younger than 30 in good health.

This chain joins TRBV30 and TRBJ2-3, with D possibly being TRBD2 (7 bases). This CDR3 spans 13 amino acids. Germline CDR1 and CDR2: GTSNPN and SVGIG (reference sequence). The V and J ends lost 2 bases and 2 bases respectively, with 8 bases between them. CDR3 sequence reads: CAWSRGATDTQYF. The CDR3 nucleotides are TGTGCCTGGAGTCGGGGGGCCACAGATACGCAGTATTTT.

CDR3 protein: CASSPGDYWGDTQYF. CDR3 coding DNA: TGTGCCAGCTCACCAGGGGACTACTGGGGGGATACGCAGTATTTT. The chain carries TRBV18 and TRBJ2-3; 7 positions agree with TRBD2. The germline CDR1 and CDR2 sequences are KGHSH and LQKENI. CDR3 size: 15 residues. The J segment lost 6 bases and the V segment lost 2 bases, leaving 8 bases of the junction unmatched.

In this sample, this clone turned up once. The V and J genes are TRBV10-3 and TRBJ2-2, with D possibly matching TRBD1 (6 bases). Germline-derived CDR1 and CDR2 are ENHRY and SYGVKD. The V end lost 8 bases, the J end lost 6 bases, and 10 bases lay between the germline ends. CDR3 size: 12 residues. CDR3 nucleotide sequence: TGTGCCATCGGAGGACAGCCCGGGGAGCTGTTTTTT. This codes for CAIGGQPGELFF.

The rearrangement joins TRBV4-3 to TRBJ2-7; D possibly uses TRBD1 or TRBD2 (7 bases each). The V gene lost 2 bases and the J gene lost 4 bases, with 15 bases spanning the gap. The CDR3 extends over 15 amino acids. CDR1 and CDR2 (germline): LGHNA, YSLEER. The CDR3 coding sequence is TGCGCCAGCAGCCAACTCCCAGGGGGGGGGTACGAGCAGTACTTC. It specifies CASSQLPGGGYEQYF.

This rearrangement joins TRBV5-1 to TRBJ1-4, with a possible D match to TRBD1 (5 bases). CDR3 length equals 14 residues. Per the germline V gene, CDR1 is SGHRS and CDR2 is YFSETQ. The V and J ends lost 4 bases and 5 bases respectively, with 12 bases between them. CDR3 in amino acids: CASSTGTRNEKLFF. The CDR3 nucleotides read TGCGCCAGCAGCACCGGGACGCGAAATGAAAAACTGTTTTTT.

The rearrangement links TRBV9 to TRBJ2-1; TRBD2 agrees at 11 bases. V shed 3 bases and J 9 bases; nucleotides not matched to a gene: 5. Per germline, CDR1 SGDLS and CDR2 YYNGEE. The CDR3 extends over 14 amino acids. For the CDR3, the DNA is TGTGCCAGCAGCGCTACTAGCGGGAGAAGTGAGCAGTTCTTC. This sequence encodes CASSATSGRSEQFF.

The chain is built from TRBV4-1 and TRBJ2-1; TRBD2 matches 13 bases. This CDR3 contains 16 residues. The V and J ends lost 1 base and 5 bases, in that order; junction bases with no gene match: 2. Germline V gene lookup returns CDR1 MGHRA and CDR2 YSYEKL. In DNA form, the CDR3 reads TGCGCCAGCAGCCAAGGTGGGACTAGCGGGGACAATGAGCAGTTCTTC. Residues: CASSQGGTSGDNEQFF.

The CDR3 region is CASSQEIQGNYGYTF. In DNA form, the CDR3 reads TGCGCCAGCAGCCAAGAGATCCAGGGAAACTATGGCTACACCTTC. The chain has TRBV4-3 and TRBJ1-2; possibly TRBD1 for D (5 bases). Germline lookup yields CDR1 LGHNA and CDR2 YSLEER. CDR3 size: 15 residues. Between the trimmed V and J ends, which lost 0 bases and 2 bases, there was a span of 10 bases.